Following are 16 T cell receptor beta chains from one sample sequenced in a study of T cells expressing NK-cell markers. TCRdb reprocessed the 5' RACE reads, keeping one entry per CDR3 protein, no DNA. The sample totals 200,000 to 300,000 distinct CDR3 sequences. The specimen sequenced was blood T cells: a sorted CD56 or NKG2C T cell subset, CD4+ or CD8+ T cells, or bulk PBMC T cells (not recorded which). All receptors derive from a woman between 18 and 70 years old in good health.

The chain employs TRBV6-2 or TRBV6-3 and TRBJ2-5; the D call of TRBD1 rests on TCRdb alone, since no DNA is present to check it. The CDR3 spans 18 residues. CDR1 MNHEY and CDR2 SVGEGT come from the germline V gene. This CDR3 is CASSYLYVGANRWETQYF.

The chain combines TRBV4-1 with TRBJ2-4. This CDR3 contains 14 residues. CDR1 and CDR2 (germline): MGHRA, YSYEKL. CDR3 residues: CASSQDSPENIQYF.

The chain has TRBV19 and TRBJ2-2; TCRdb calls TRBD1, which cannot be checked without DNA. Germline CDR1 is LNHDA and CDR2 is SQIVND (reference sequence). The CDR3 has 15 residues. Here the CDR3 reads CASNPRDRVFGELFF.

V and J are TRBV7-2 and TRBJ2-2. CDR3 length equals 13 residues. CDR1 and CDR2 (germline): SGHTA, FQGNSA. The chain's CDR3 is CASSVRMAGELFF.

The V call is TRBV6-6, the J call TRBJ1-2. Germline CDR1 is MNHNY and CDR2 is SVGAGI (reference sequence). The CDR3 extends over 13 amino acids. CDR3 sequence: CASLPQANYGYTF.

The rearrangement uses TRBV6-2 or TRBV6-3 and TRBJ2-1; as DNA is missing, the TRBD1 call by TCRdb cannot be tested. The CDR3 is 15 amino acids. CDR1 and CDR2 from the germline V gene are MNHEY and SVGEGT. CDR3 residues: CASYLLGRMNHEQFF.

This CDR3 reads CASRRSHRGRGATNEKLFF. This chain links TRBV28 with TRBJ1-4; checking the TCRdb D call of TRBD1 is not possible without DNA. Germline V gene sequence: CDR1 MDHEN, CDR2 SYDVKM. The length of the CDR3 is 19 residues.

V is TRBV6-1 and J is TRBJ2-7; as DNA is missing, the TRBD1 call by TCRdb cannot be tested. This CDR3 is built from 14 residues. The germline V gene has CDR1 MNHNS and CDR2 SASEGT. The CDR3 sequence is CASSRTGGHYEQYF.

CDR3 region: CASSQDRNQPQHF. The chain recombines TRBV14 with TRBJ1-5. Germline V gene lookup returns CDR1 SGHDN and CDR2 FVKESK. This CDR3 has 13 amino acids.

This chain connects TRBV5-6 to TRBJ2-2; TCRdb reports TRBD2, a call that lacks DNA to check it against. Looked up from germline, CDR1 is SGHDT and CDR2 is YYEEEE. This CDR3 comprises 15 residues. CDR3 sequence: CASSPLAGETGELFF.

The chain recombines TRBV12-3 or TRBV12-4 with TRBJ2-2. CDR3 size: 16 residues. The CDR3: CASSLVFRQITGELFF.

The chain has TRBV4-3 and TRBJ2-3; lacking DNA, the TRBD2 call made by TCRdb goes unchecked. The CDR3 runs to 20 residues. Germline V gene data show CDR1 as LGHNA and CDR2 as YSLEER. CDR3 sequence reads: CASSQASLAGGRVITDTQYF.

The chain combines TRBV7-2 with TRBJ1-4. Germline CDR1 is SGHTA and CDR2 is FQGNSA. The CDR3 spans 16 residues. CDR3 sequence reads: CASSGSGFRTNEKLFF.

The CDR3 spells CSARDPDGSYEQYF. V usage is TRBV20-1 and J usage is TRBJ2-7. The germline V gene encodes CDR1 DFQATT and CDR2 SNEGSKA (reference sequence). The CDR3 is 14 amino acids.

The CDR3: CASSLSSSGANVLTF. The chain is built from TRBV27 and TRBJ2-6. The germline CDR1 and CDR2 sequences are MNHEY and SMNVEV (reference sequence). The CDR3 is 15 residues long. The complete variable domain, with remaining parts taken from reference TRBV27 and TRBJ2-6, reads EAQVTQNPRYLITVTGKKLTVTCSQNMNHEYMSWYRQDPGLGLRQIYYSMNVEVTDKGDVPEGYKVSRKEKRNFPLILESPSPNQTSLYFCASSLSSSGANVLTFGAGSRLTVL.

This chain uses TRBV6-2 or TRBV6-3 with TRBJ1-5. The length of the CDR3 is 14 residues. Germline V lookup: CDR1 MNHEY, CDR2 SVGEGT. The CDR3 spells CASSYNRVNQPQHF.